These 28 T cell receptor beta chains were all obtained from the same sample, sequenced in a study of blood T cell repertoires in COVID-19. Some clones are missing from TCRdb's copy, which holds only in-frame ones; the method was immunoSEQ multiplex PCR. The table shows a few hundred thousand clones, with approximately 91% occurring only once. The specimen sequenced was peripheral blood. These receptors were obtained from a human donor in a cohort sampled during active COVID-19.

The chain uses TRBV15 and TRBJ2-7; 10 nucleotides align to TRBD1. The CDR3 loop spans 16 amino acids. CDR1 and CDR2 from the germline V gene are LNHNV and YYDKDF (reference sequence). Trimming at V came to 5 bases and at J to 5 bases, leaving 12 bases not matched to a gene. The CDR3 coding sequence is TGTGCCACCAGCCGCCACCGGACAGGGGGTCCCCACGAGCAGTACTTC. Translating it yields CATSRHRTGGPHEQYF.

The V gene is TRBV7-2, the J gene TRBJ2-5; possible D gene TRBD1, 5 bases. This CDR3 spans 15 amino acids. Per germline, CDR1 SGHTA and CDR2 FQGNSA. Trimming took off 3 bases at V and 5 bases at J, with 16 bases between the two ends. As DNA, the CDR3 is TGTGCCAGCAGCTTTTTAGTAGGGGCGGAGGAGACCCAGTACTTC. It codes for CASSFLVGAEETQYF.

About this clone itself: Other DNA sequences in the same sample also yield this CDR3. The chain joins TRBV28 to TRBJ2-7, with 14 bases identical to TRBD2. Germline CDR1 MDHEN, CDR2 SYDVKM. The V gene end was trimmed by 6 bases and the J gene end by 3 bases; junction bases not matched to a gene: 4. The CDR3 contains 15 residues. In nucleotides, the CDR3 is TGTGCCAGCAGATCCGGGACTAGCGGGAGCTACGAGCAGTACTTC. Residues: CASRSGTSGSYEQYF.

The rearrangement links TRBV3-1 (or the pseudogene TRBV3-2) to TRBJ2-3, with 7 bases lining up with TRBD2. Per the germline V gene, CDR1 is LGHDT and CDR2 is YNNKEL (reference sequence). The V and J ends lost 0 bases and 10 bases, in that order; junction bases with no gene match: 22. CDR3 size: 19 residues. CDR3 protein: CASSQDPGRSGVVLGAQYF. The DNA of the CDR3 is TGTGCCAGCAGCCAAGATCCGGGGAGAAGCGGGGTTGTTTTAGGTGCGCAGTATTTT.

V and J are TRBV19 and TRBJ1-1; TRBD1 aligns across 7 bases. CDR3 length: 14 amino acids. After removal of 6 bases from V and 1 base from J, the junction contained 5 bases not matched to a gene. From germline, CDR1 is LNHDA and CDR2 SQIVND (reference sequence). DNA of the CDR3: TGTGCCAGTAGCAAACAGGGGAAGAACACTGAAGCTTTCTTT. It translates to CASSKQGKNTEAFF.

The V and J genes are TRBV9 and TRBJ2-7; TRBD2 is a possible D gene (6 bases). The CDR3 has 14 amino acids. Germline CDR1 and CDR2: SGDLS and YYNGEE. The V gene lost 1 base and the J gene lost 2 bases, with 10 bases spanning the gap. This chain's CDR3 is CASSVRGGTYEQYF. DNA for the CDR3: TGTGCCAGCAGCGTACGGGGCGGGACCTACGAGCAGTACTTC. The entire variable domain, with the rest obtained from reference TRBV9 and TRBJ2-7, is as follows: DSGVTQTPKHLITATGQRVTLRCSPRSGDLSVYWYQQSLDQGLQFLIQYYNGEERAKGNILERFSAQQFPDLHSELNLSSLELGDSALYFCASSVRGGTYEQYFGPGTRLTVT.

This rearrangement joins TRBV19 to TRBJ2-7; 8 bases align to TRBD1. Looked up from germline, CDR1 is LNHDA and CDR2 is SQIVND (reference sequence). With V trimmed by 3 bases and J by 1 base, 5 bases remained unmatched. The CDR3 contains 15 residues. This chain's CDR3 is CASSIGTGLSYEQYF. CDR3 DNA: TGTGCCAGTAGTATTGGGACAGGCTTATCCTACGAGCAGTACTTC. Looking up the rest from reference TRBV19 and TRBJ2-7 gives the full variable domain: DGGITQSPKYLFRKEGQNVTLSCEQNLNHDAMYWYRQDPGQGLRLIYYSQIVNDFQKGDIAEGYSVSREKKESFPLTVTSAQKNPTAFYLCASSIGTGLSYEQYFGPGTRLTVT.

The V call is TRBV5-1, the J call TRBJ2-3, with a tentative D call TRBD1 (5 bases). The CDR3 contains 16 residues. CDR1 SGHRS and CDR2 YFSETQ come from the germline V gene. The V end lost 0 bases, the J end lost 0 bases, and 11 bases lay between the germline ends. The CDR3 region is CASSLDGAPSTDTQYF. The CDR3 DNA reads TGCGCCAGCAGCTTGGATGGGGCCCCTAGCACAGATACGCAGTATTTT.

The rearrangement links TRBV7-2 to TRBJ1-2; TRBD1 matches 10 bases. Germline V gene lookup returns CDR1 SGHTA and CDR2 FQGNSA. J was trimmed by 0 bases and V by 4 bases; bases with no gene match: 2. This CDR3 contains 15 residues. The CDR3 nucleotides are TGTGCCAGCAGCTGGGGGACAGGGGCTAACTATGGCTACACCTTC. This encodes CASSWGTGANYGYTF.

The J gene is TRBJ2-7, the V gene TRBV2; 8 bases map to TRBD2. The CDR3 length is 16 residues. Unmatched junction bases numbered 9, after V lost 2 bases and J lost 3 bases. The V gene's germline CDR1 is SNHLY and CDR2 FYNNEI. The DNA for the CDR3 is TGTGCCAGCAGTGAAAGGGGCGGGGGGCGAGTCTACGAGCAGTACTTC. Its translation: CASSERGGGRVYEQYF.

This chain's CDR3 is CASSASPGGDEQYF. The CDR3 coding sequence is TGTGCCAGCAGCGCTAGCCCAGGAGGGGATGAGCAGTACTTC. The gene calls are TRBV5-4 and TRBJ2-7, with D perhaps TRBD2 (6 bases). Germline V gives CDR1 SGHNT, CDR2 YYREEE (reference sequence). The CDR3 extends over 14 amino acids. V was cut by 4 bases and J by 7 bases, with 18 bases left in between.

This chain links TRBV11-1 with TRBJ2-5, with D possibly being TRBD2 (6 bases). The germline V gene encodes CDR1 SGHAT and CDR2 FQDESV (reference sequence). The germline V and J ends were trimmed by 11 bases and 5 bases, with 18 bases remaining between them. This CDR3 is built from 13 residues. The CDR3 region has the DNA TGTGCCTCGCGGAGGGAAATTGGGGAGACCCAGTACTTC. It codes for CASRREIGETQYF.

The J gene is TRBJ2-7, the V gene TRBV6-2 or TRBV6-3, with 7 bases aligning to TRBD1. V trimming: 3 bases; J trimming: 0 bases; junction bases outside the gene matches: 8. Germline V lookup: CDR1 MNHEY, CDR2 SVGEGT. The CDR3 extends over 16 amino acids. CDR3 DNA: TGTGCCAGCAGTTATCCAAGGGGGACAGACTCCTACGAGCAGTACTTC. Protein product: CASSYPRGTDSYEQYF.

In this sample, this clone turned up once. The V gene is TRBV5-4, the J gene TRBJ1-1, with a possible D match to TRBD1 (6 bases). The CDR3 has 12 residues. Germline-derived CDR1 and CDR2 are SGHNT and YYREEE (reference sequence). V was shortened by 7 bases and J by 2 bases, with 9 bases between the two germline ends. The CDR3 DNA reads as TGTGCCAGCGGACAGACTAACACTGAAGCTTTCTTT. It yields the protein CASGQTNTEAFF.

This chain connects TRBV11-1 to TRBJ2-3; D perhaps matches TRBD2 (5 bases). Germline lookup yields CDR1 SGHAT and CDR2 FQDESV (reference sequence). V lost 5 bases and J lost 5, with 11 bases in between. This CDR3 is 13 amino acids long. The chain's CDR3 is CASSPSDLDTQYF. The CDR3 DNA sequence: TGTGCCAGCAGCCCCTCGGACTTAGATACGCAGTATTTT. Full variable domain (remainder filled in from reference TRBV11-1 and TRBJ2-3): EAEVAQSPRYKITEKSQAVAFWCDPISGHATLYWYRQILGQGPELLVQFQDESVVDDSQLPKDRFSAERLKGVDSTLKIQPAELGDSAMYLCASSPSDLDTQYFGPGTRLTVL.

The chain employs TRBV7-2 and TRBJ1-4; D unresolved. V dropped 2 bases and J dropped 2 bases, with 12 bases sitting between them. CDR3 length: 16 amino acids. Looked up from germline, CDR1 is SGHTA and CDR2 is FQGNSA. CDR3 in DNA: TGTGCCAGCAGCTTAACGCCGGGAGTCACTAATGAAAAACTGTTTTTT. The encoded protein is CASSLTPGVTNEKLFF.

The chain uses TRBV28 and TRBJ2-7, with D hard to call. Between the trimmed V and J ends, which lost 8 bases and 3 bases, there was a span of 17 bases. CDR3 length: 14 residues. CDR1 MDHEN and CDR2 SYDVKM come from the germline V gene. The CDR3 loop reads CASHRNGRIYEQYF. DNA for the CDR3: TGTGCCAGCCACCGGAATGGGCGCATCTACGAGCAGTACTTC.

V usage is TRBV3-1 (or the pseudogene TRBV3-2) and J usage is TRBJ1-1; no clear D. The CDR3 runs to 11 residues. The germline V gene encodes CDR1 LGHDT and CDR2 YNNKEL (reference sequence). V lost 4 bases and J 4 bases, leaving 4 bases between the germline ends. The CDR3, as DNA: TGTGCCAGCAGCCTCAGCACTGAAGCTTTCTTT. Translation: CASSLSTEAFF.

This chain joins TRBV30 and TRBJ1-5, with a tentative D call TRBD1 (6 bases). Trimming removed 3 bases at V and 3 bases at J, with 15 bases between. The CDR3 sequence is 15 residues long. From germline, CDR1 is GTSNPN and CDR2 SVGIG (reference sequence). The CDR3 spells CAWSRTAIHNQPQHF. The CDR3, as DNA: TGTGCCTGGAGCCGGACAGCGATACACAATCAGCCCCAGCATTTT.

The J gene is TRBJ1-6, the V gene TRBV4-1; D is perhaps TRBD1 (5 bases). The V gene lost 4 bases and the J gene lost 7 bases, with 17 bases spanning the gap. The CDR3 is made up of 16 amino acids. Germline-derived CDR1 and CDR2 are MGHRA and YSYEKL. CDR3: CASSPGSGGVNSPLHF. CDR3 coding DNA: TGCGCCAGCAGCCCTGGGTCGGGGGGTGTCAATTCACCCCTCCACTTT.

This clone was counted once. The V call is TRBV7-2, the J call TRBJ2-6; the D gene is possibly TRBD1 (5 bases). The germline CDR1 and CDR2 sequences are SGHTA and FQGNSA. The length of the CDR3 is 17 residues. V lost 5 bases and J lost 0, with 14 bases in between. This chain's CDR3 is CASSRDSARSGANVLTF. The CDR3 nucleotides read TGTGCCAGCAGCCGTGACAGCGCTCGCTCTGGGGCCAACGTCCTGACTTTC.

This rearrangement joins TRBV5-4 to TRBJ2-2; TRBD1 aligns across 9 bases. J gave up 4 bases and V 5 bases, and 6 bases lay outside the gene matches. The CDR3 is 15 amino acids. The germline gives CDR1 SGHNT, CDR2 YYREEE (reference sequence). CDR3 residues: CASRRTGERTGELFF. The CDR3 nucleotides are TGTGCCAGCAGGAGGACAGGGGAACGCACCGGGGAGCTGTTTTTT.

The rearrangement joins TRBV5-8 to TRBJ2-3, with a weak D call TRBD2 (5 bases). CDR1 and CDR2 (germline): SGHTS, YDEGEE. This CDR3 is 14 amino acids long. V lost 0 bases, J lost 3 bases, and 8 bases lay in between. CDR3 in amino acids: CASSLESGTDTQYF. Here the CDR3 DNA reads TGTGCCAGCAGCTTGGAAAGCGGAACAGATACGCAGTATTTT.

The V and J genes are TRBV28 and TRBJ2-6; the match to TRBD1 covers 7 bases. Trimming took 3 bases from V and 2 from J; bases not matched to a gene: 4. Germline assignment: CDR1 MDHEN and CDR2 SYDVKM. The CDR3 length is 16 residues. The DNA of the CDR3 is TGTGCCAGCAGTTTGGCCGACAGGGCTGGGGCCAACGTCCTGACTTTC. Its translation: CASSLADRAGANVLTF.

Details on this clone: This CDR3 is also generated by other DNA sequences in the sample. This rearrangement joins TRBV18 to TRBJ1-6; D uncertain. Germline V CDR1 and CDR2: KGHSH, LQKENI. The CDR3 totals 12 residues. V lost 3 bases, J lost 6 bases, and 3 bases lay in between. CDR3 nucleotides: TGTGCCAGCTCACCCCGTAATTCACCCCTCCACTTT. Its translation is CASSPRNSPLHF.

The genes are TRBV6-5 and TRBJ2-5; 7 bases agree with TRBD1. CDR1 is MNHEY and CDR2 is SVGAGI in the germline V gene. Losses at the gene ends were 7 bases for V and 5 bases for J; bases not matched to a gene: 4. CDR3 length: 12 amino acids. In DNA, the CDR3 is TGTGCCAGCAAATACAGGGGTGAGACCCAGTACTTC. Its translation is CASKYRGETQYF.

This chain uses TRBV9 with TRBJ2-1, with D hard to call. CDR3 length: 16 amino acids. Per the germline V gene, CDR1 is SGDLS and CDR2 is YYNGEE. The V end was cut by 0 bases, the J end by 2 bases, with 12 bases between. The CDR3 region has the DNA TGTGCCAGCAGCGTAGGACTTACCCTCCCCTACAATGAGCAGTTCTTC. This gives the protein CASSVGLTLPYNEQFF.

This clone was seen just once. The V and J genes are TRBV30 and TRBJ2-2, with D perhaps matching TRBD1 (5 bases). The CDR3 is 13 amino acids. From germline, CDR1 is GTSNPN and CDR2 SVGIG (reference sequence). Trimming removed 8 bases from V and 0 bases from J, with 10 bases in between. CDR3 bases: TGTGCCGGGGCAGTCACGAACACCGGGGAGCTGTTTTTT. This codes for CAGAVTNTGELFF.